Reported below is one TCR beta chain. This entry belongs to a study of OX40 agonist ivuxolimab in advanced cancers. Whole-study context: The study treated patients with ivuxolimab, an agonistic anti-OX40 (CD134) antibody.

CDR3 size: 16 residues. Per germline, CDR1 WSHSY and CDR2 SAAADI. The V end was cut by 2 bases, the J end by 2 bases, with 13 bases between. The assay was immunoSEQ multiplex PCR, and TCRdb's table has in-frame clones only and misses some. This repertoire shows 100,000 or so clones, approximately 95% found once; its top ten account for 2%. This clonotype was sampled from an adult with an advanced solid tumor such as melanoma, head and neck, liver or kidney cancer. This chain connects TRBV10-2 to TRBJ1-3; tentatively, D is TRBD1 (5 bases). The sequencing here drew on CD4+ or CD8+ T cells sorted from blood, taken in a trial of the OX40 agonist ivuxolimab. The DNA for the CDR3 is TGCGCCAGCAGTGAGACGGACATTCCAACTGGAAACACCATATATTTT. Amino acids: CASSETDIPTGNTIYF.